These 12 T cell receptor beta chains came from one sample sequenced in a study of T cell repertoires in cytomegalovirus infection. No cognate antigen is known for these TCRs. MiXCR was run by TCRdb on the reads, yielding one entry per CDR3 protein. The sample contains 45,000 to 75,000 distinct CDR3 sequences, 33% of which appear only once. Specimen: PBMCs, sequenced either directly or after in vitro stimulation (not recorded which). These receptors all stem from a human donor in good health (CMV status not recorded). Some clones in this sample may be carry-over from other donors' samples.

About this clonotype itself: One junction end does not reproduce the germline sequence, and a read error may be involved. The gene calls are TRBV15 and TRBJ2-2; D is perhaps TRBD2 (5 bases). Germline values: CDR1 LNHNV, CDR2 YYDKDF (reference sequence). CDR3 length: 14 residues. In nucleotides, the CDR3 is TGTGCCACCAGCAGGGTAATGAACACCGGGGAGCAGTTTTTT. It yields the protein CATSRVMNTGEQFF.

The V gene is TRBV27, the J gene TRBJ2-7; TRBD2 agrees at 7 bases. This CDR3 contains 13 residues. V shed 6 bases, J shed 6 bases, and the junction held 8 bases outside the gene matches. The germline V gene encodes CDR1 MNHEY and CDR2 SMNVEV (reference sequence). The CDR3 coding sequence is TGTGCCAGCAGCGGAGCGGGAATACGCGAGCAGTACTTC. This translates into CASSGAGIREQYF.

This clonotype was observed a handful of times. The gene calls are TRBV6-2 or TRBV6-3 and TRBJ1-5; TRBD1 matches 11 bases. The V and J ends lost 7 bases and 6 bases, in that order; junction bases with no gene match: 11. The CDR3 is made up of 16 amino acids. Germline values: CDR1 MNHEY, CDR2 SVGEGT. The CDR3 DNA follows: TGTGCCAGCACTAAGGGACAGGGGGGTTTCACTCAGCCCCAGCATTTT. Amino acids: CASTKGQGGFTQPQHF.

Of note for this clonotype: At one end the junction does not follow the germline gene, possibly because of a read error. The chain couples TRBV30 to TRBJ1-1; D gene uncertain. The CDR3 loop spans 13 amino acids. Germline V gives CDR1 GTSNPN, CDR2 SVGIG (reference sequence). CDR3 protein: CAWSLGGNAEALF. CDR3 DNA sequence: TGTGCCTGGAGTTTGGGAGGTAACGCTGAAGCTCTCTTT. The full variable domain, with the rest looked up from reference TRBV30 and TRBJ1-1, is SQTIHQWPATLVQPVGSPLSLECTVEGTSNPNLYWYRQAAGRGLQLLFYSVGIGQISSEVPQNLSASRPQDRQFILSSKKLLLSDSGFYLCAWSLGGNAEALFGQGTRLTVV.

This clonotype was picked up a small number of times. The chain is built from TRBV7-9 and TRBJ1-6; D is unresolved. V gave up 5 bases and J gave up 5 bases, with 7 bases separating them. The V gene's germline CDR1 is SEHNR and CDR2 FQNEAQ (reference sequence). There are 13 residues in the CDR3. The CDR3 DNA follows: TGTGCCAGCAGCCCAATAAATAATTCACCCCTCCACTTT. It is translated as CASSPINNSPLHF.

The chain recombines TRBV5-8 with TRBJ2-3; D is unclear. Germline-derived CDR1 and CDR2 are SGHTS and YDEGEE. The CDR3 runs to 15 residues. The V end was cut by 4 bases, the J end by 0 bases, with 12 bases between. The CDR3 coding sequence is TGTGCCAGCAGCCTGGTTGAGGCTAGCACAGATACGCAGTATTTT. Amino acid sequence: CASSLVEASTDTQYF.

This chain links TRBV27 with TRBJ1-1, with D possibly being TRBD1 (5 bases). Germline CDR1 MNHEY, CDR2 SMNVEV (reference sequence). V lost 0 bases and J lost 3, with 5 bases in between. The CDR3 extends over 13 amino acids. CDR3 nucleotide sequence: TGTGCCAGCAGTTTATCAGGGGACACTGAAGCTTTCTTT. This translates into CASSLSGDTEAFF.

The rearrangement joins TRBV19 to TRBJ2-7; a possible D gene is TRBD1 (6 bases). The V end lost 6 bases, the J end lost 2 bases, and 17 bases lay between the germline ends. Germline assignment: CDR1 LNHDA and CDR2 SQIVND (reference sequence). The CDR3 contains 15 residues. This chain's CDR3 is CASSPRDKGPYEQYF. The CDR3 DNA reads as TGTGCCAGTAGCCCCCGGGACAAGGGGCCCTACGAGCAGTACTTC.

Here the CDR3 DNA reads TGTGCCAGCGGACTGAACTCGGACACTGAAGCTTTCTTT. This sequence encodes CASGLNSDTEAFF. The V gene is TRBV28, the J gene TRBJ1-1; no clear D gene. The CDR3 sequence is 13 residues long. The germline V gene has CDR1 MDHEN and CDR2 SYDVKM. Trimming took off 8 bases at V and 3 bases at J, with 13 bases between the two ends.

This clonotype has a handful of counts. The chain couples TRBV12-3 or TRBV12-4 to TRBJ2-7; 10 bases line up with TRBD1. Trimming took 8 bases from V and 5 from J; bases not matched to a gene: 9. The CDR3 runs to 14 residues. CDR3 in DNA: TGTGCCAGCTCCCTCGGGACAGGGGTGCACGAGCAGTACTTC. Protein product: CASSLGTGVHEQYF.

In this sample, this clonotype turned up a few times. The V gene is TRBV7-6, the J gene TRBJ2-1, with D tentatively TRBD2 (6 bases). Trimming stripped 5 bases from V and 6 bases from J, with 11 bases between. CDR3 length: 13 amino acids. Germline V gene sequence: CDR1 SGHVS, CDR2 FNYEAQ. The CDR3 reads CASSQSLANEQFF. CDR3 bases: TGTGCCAGCAGCCAATCACTAGCCAATGAGCAGTTCTTC.

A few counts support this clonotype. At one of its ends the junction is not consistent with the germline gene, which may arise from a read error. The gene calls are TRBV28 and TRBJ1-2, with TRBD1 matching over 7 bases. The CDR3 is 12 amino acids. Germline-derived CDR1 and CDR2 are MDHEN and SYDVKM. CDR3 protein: CASSTTGTRPRF. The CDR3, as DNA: TGTGCCAGCAGCACGACAGGGACCCGGCCTCGCTTC.